The next 23 T cell receptor beta chains were all read from a single sample in a study of OX40 agonist ivuxolimab in advanced cancers. Assay used: immunoSEQ multiplex PCR; TCRdb lists only in-frame clones, some missing. The sample includes some 82,000 clones, about 93% of them seen just once. The source material was CD4+ or CD8+ T cells sorted from blood, sampled in a trial of the OX40 agonist ivuxolimab. The receptors stem from an adult with an advanced solid tumor such as melanoma, head and neck, liver or kidney cancer.

The rearrangement uses TRBV7-3 and TRBJ2-2; TRBD2 aligns across 10 bases. V trimming: 2 bases; J trimming: 6 bases; junction bases outside the gene matches: 0. This CDR3 is built from 14 residues. Germline values: CDR1 SGHTA, CDR2 FQGTGA. The CDR3 DNA reads as TGTGCCAGCAGCTTACTAGCGGGAGCCGGGGAGCTGTTTTTT. Translated: CASSLLAGAGELFF.

This chain connects TRBV27 to TRBJ2-7; D is ambiguous. The CDR3 has 15 residues. Germline CDR1 MNHEY, CDR2 SMNVEV (reference sequence). The V gene lost 6 bases and the J gene lost 1 base, with 16 bases spanning the gap. The CDR3 reads CASSPTLSGSYEQYF. As DNA, the CDR3 is TGTGCCAGCAGCCCGACATTGTCCGGGTCCTACGAGCAGTACTTC.

CDR3 amino acids: CASSSSQGVINEKLFF. CDR3 DNA sequence: TGTGCCAGCAGCAGTTCCCAGGGGGTTATTAATGAAAAACTGTTTTTT. This sequence joins TRBV7-9 and TRBJ1-4; 7 nucleotides match TRBD1. The V gene end was trimmed by 5 bases and the J gene end by 4 bases; junction bases not matched to a gene: 10. CDR3 length equals 16 residues. Germline CDR1 is SEHNR and CDR2 is FQNEAQ (reference sequence).

This clone was recorded once. The genes are TRBV5-4 and TRBJ2-7; 10 nucleotides match TRBD1. The CDR3 has 15 amino acids. Germline-derived CDR1 and CDR2 are SGHNT and YYREEE (reference sequence). V lost 3 bases, J lost 4 bases, and 7 bases stayed unmatched. CDR3 coding DNA: TGTGCCAGCAGCTCGGCCGGGACAGGGGATTACGAGCAGTACTTC. Translation gives CASSSAGTGDYEQYF.

The rearrangement links TRBV4-1 to TRBJ2-7; TRBD2 matches at 13 bases. The V gene's germline CDR1 is MGHRA and CDR2 YSYEKL. The CDR3 has 16 amino acids. V lost 4 bases and J lost 7; bases outside the gene matches: 10. CDR3 residues: CASSPRLAGGATEQYF. The CDR3 DNA reads TGCGCCAGCAGCCCCCGACTAGCGGGAGGTGCTACGGAGCAGTACTTC.

This sequence joins TRBV7-9 and TRBJ2-2; 8 nucleotides align to TRBD2. Germline loops: CDR1 SEHNR, CDR2 FQNEAQ (reference sequence). After removal of 5 bases from V and 3 bases from J, the junction contained 8 bases not matched to a gene. The CDR3 contains 16 residues. The CDR3 region has the DNA TGTGCCAGCAGCCGAACTAGCGGTGTTCACACCGGGGAGCTGTTTTTT. Translating gives CASSRTSGVHTGELFF. Full variable domain (missing parts from reference TRBV7-9 and TRBJ2-2): DTGVSQNPRHKITKRGQNVTFRCDPISEHNRLYWYRQTLGQGPEFLTYFQNEAQLEKSRLLSDRFSAERPKGSFSTLEIQRTEQGDSAMYLCASSRTSGVHTGELFFGEGSRLTVL.

This chain links TRBV9 with TRBJ2-1; no clear D. CDR1 is SGDLS, CDR2 YYNGEE, per germline. V lost 4 bases to trimming and J lost 6 bases, with 11 bases between them. CDR3 length: 13 amino acids. The CDR3 DNA sequence: TGTGCCAGCAGCCCCGAAGGGATCAATGAGCAGTTCTTC. Translation: CASSPEGINEQFF.

The J gene is TRBJ2-1, the V gene TRBV7-3, with 7 bases lining up with TRBD2. There are 14 residues in the CDR3. CDR1 SGHTA and CDR2 FQGTGA come from the germline V gene. Unmatched junction bases numbered 3, after V lost 3 bases and J lost 4 bases. This chain's CDR3 is CASSLVSGYNEQFF. The CDR3 DNA follows: TGTGCCAGCAGCTTGGTTAGCGGGTACAATGAGCAGTTCTTC.

The chain employs TRBV30 and TRBJ1-1, with D perhaps TRBD1 (6 bases). This CDR3 region has 15 residues. The V gene lost 1 base and the J gene lost 0 bases, with 12 bases spanning the gap. CDR1 is GTSNPN, CDR2 SVGIG, per germline (reference sequence). Written as DNA, the CDR3 is TGTGCCTGGAGTGGGGGGGCGCAACTGAACACTGAAGCTTTCTTT. Encoded protein: CAWSGGAQLNTEAFF.

V and J are TRBV4-2 and TRBJ1-1, with a tentative D call TRBD1 (5 bases). Germline CDR1 reads LGHNA; CDR2 reads YNFKEQ. V shed 0 bases and J shed 0 bases, with 11 bases lying between them. CDR3 size: 16 residues. The CDR3 DNA reads TGTGCCAGCAGCCAAGATTTGGGACCAGTGAACACTGAAGCTTTCTTT. This translates into CASSQDLGPVNTEAFF.

CDR3 residues: CARSHGTSGYNEQFF. The CDR3 DNA follows: TGTGCCAGAAGCCACGGGACTAGCGGATACAATGAGCAGTTCTTC. The chain links TRBV5-3 to TRBJ2-1; 11 nucleotides line up with TRBD2. TRBV5-3 is identified as an open reading frame with a role that is uncertain. The CDR3 runs 15 residues. With V trimmed by 4 bases and J by 4 bases, 4 bases remained unmatched.

The genes are TRBV4-3 and TRBJ2-1; TRBD2 might be the D (5 bases). V was clipped by 10 bases and J by 10 bases, with 20 bases between them. This CDR3 has 13 residues. Germline values: CDR1 LGHNA, CDR2 YSLEER. The CDR3 DNA sequence: TGCGCCACCAAAAAGTTGGGCGGCGGGGAGCAGTTCTTC. Translated: CATKKLGGGEQFF.

The chain recombines TRBV7-9 with TRBJ2-5, with 7 bases fitting TRBD2. V shed 1 base and J 2 bases; nucleotides not matched to a gene: 7. The CDR3 has 16 amino acids. Germline CDR1 and CDR2: SEHNR and FQNEAQ (reference sequence). The CDR3 DNA follows: TGTGCCAGCAGCTTAGTACCCGCTAGCGGTCAAGAGACCCAGTACTTC. Its translation is CASSLVPASGQETQYF. Filled out from reference TRBV7-9 and TRBJ2-5, the complete variable domain reads DTGVSQNPRHKITKRGQNVTFRCDPISEHNRLYWYRQTLGQGPEFLTYFQNEAQLEKSRLLSDRFSAERPKGSFSTLEIQRTEQGDSAMYLCASSLVPASGQETQYFGPGTRLLVL.

The chain couples TRBV9 to TRBJ2-7; D remains unclear. This CDR3 contains 11 residues. V was clipped by 4 bases and J by 3 bases, with 5 bases between them. Germline loops: CDR1 SGDLS, CDR2 YYNGEE. The CDR3 region is CASSPNYEQYF. The CDR3 DNA is TGTGCCAGCAGCCCCAACTACGAGCAGTACTTC. The full variable domain, its missing parts supplied by reference TRBV9 and TRBJ2-7, is DSGVTQTPKHLITATGQRVTLRCSPRSGDLSVYWYQQSLDQGLQFLIQYYNGEERAKGNILERFSAQQFPDLHSELNLSSLELGDSALYFCASSPNYEQYFGPGTRLTVT.

The chain uses TRBV6-5 and TRBJ1-2, with D tentatively TRBD1 (6 bases). Trimming stripped 4 bases from V and 8 bases from J, with 11 bases between. This CDR3 is built from 12 residues. CDR1 is MNHEY and CDR2 is SVGAGI in the germline V gene. CDR3 nucleotide sequence: TGTGCCAGCAGTTCCCGGGGGGGCGGCTACACCTTC. Its protein product is CASSSRGGGYTF.

J is TRBJ2-7 and V is TRBV29-1; D is possibly TRBD1 or TRBD2 (6 bases each). This CDR3 comprises 15 residues. V lost 2 bases and J 2 bases, leaving 16 bases between the germline ends. Per the germline V gene, CDR1 is SQVTM and CDR2 is ANQGSEA. CDR3 sequence (DNA): TGCAGCGTTGAACCACTAGGGGGGTTCCCCTACGAGCAGTACTTC. Amino acid sequence: CSVEPLGGFPYEQYF.

The rearrangement links TRBV7-9 to TRBJ1-2; no firm D call. V was cut by 2 bases and J by 2 bases, with 15 bases left in between. Germline-derived CDR1 and CDR2 are SEHNR and FQNEAQ (reference sequence). This CDR3 contains 16 residues. The CDR3 coding sequence is TGTGCCAGCAGCTTATTTCTCGGACCAGAAAACTATGGCTACACCTTC. It translates to CASSLFLGPENYGYTF.

The CDR3, as DNA: TGTGCCAGCAGCTCCGGGACTACCTACGAGCAGTACTTC. As protein: CASSSGTTYEQYF. The chain carries TRBV11-2 and TRBJ2-7, with TRBD2 matching 7 bases. There are 13 residues in the CDR3. V was pared by 4 bases and J by 2 bases, with 2 bases of the junction left unmatched. Germline CDR1 is SGHAT and CDR2 is FQNNGV.

The chain combines TRBV4-3 with TRBJ1-3, with 7 bases identical to TRBD1. The ends lost 0 bases at V and 0 bases at J; junction bases unmatched: 8. Germline V lookup: CDR1 LGHNA, CDR2 YSLEER. The CDR3 length is 18 residues. CDR3 DNA: TGCGCCAGCAGCCAAGATCGGACAGGTTATAGCTCTGGAAACACCATATATTTT. This gives the protein CASSQDRTGYSSGNTIYF.

This chain joins TRBV28 and TRBJ2-1, with a possible D match to TRBD2 (6 bases). V was trimmed by 6 bases and J by 6 bases, leaving 12 bases between them. Germline values: CDR1 MDHEN, CDR2 SYDVKM. CDR3 size: 13 residues. The CDR3 sequence: CASSLGLPNEQFF. For the CDR3, the DNA is TGTGCCAGCAGCCTGGGACTTCCCAATGAGCAGTTCTTC.

The chain couples TRBV19 to TRBJ1-5; D is possibly TRBD1 (5 bases). From germline, CDR1 is LNHDA and CDR2 SQIVND (reference sequence). V was trimmed by 3 bases and J by 4 bases, leaving 10 bases between them. The CDR3 totals 14 residues. The CDR3 here is CASSMGGLNQPQHF. CDR3 bases: TGTGCCAGTAGTATGGGGGGACTGAATCAGCCCCAGCATTTT.

This rearrangement joins TRBV2 to TRBJ2-7; D is possibly TRBD1 (5 bases). The germline V gene encodes CDR1 SNHLY and CDR2 FYNNEI. The germline V and J ends were trimmed by 4 bases and 4 bases, with 5 bases remaining between them. CDR3 length: 11 amino acids. The CDR3, as DNA: TGTGCCAGCAGTGCAGGGTACGAGCAGTACTTC. This encodes CASSAGYEQYF.

J is TRBJ2-1 and V is TRBV19; 7 bases align to TRBD1. The CDR3 has 15 amino acids. Germline CDR1 and CDR2: LNHDA and SQIVND (reference sequence). The junction had 3 bases not matched to a gene; V was cut back by 4 bases and J by 0 bases. The CDR3 here is CASSRTGNSYNEQFF. The DNA for the CDR3 is TGTGCCAGTAGTAGGACAGGTAACTCCTACAATGAGCAGTTCTTC.